Each of the 15 T cell receptor beta chains below was sequenced from the same sample in a study of regulatory T cells in long-lasting Graves disease. The time point is: newly diagnosed GD, antithyroid drugs for less than 3 months. From PBMCs, RNA was extracted and then used to make the TCR library. Library construction for TCR beta used iRepertoire HTBI primers and Arm-PCR of CDR3 regions. Each CDR3 protein is one row after TCRdb ran MiXCR on the multiplex PCR reads. The data show fewer than 350,000 distinct CDR3 sequences, 15% to 20% seen once. Here the sequenced sample was peripheral blood mononuclear cells (PBMCs), taken at new diagnosis, from a patient treated with antithyroid drugs. Receptors were obtained from a female donor with Graves disease.

The gene calls are TRBV27 and TRBJ2-1; TRBD1 agrees at 9 bases. This CDR3 region has 15 residues. V lost 5 bases and J lost 2; bases outside the gene matches: 4. Germline V lookup: CDR1 MNHEY, CDR2 SMNVEV (reference sequence). CDR3 nucleotides: TGTGCCAGCAGTGACAGGGGGGGGCCCTACAATGAGCAGTTCTTC. Translated: CASSDRGGPYNEQFF.

This clonotype appeared a single time. A far larger clone is only one base removed, so a read error is likely. The chain couples TRBV11-3 to TRBJ2-3; 10 bases line up with TRBD2. Trimming cost V 5 bases and J 0 bases; bases outside gene matches: 8. This CDR3 comprises 17 residues. Germline loops: CDR1 SGHNT, CDR2 YENEEA. The CDR3 DNA reads TGTGCCAGCAGCCTCGGGACTAGCGTGGTTAGCACAGATACGCAGTATTTT. This gives the protein CASSLGTSVVSTDTQYF.

This clonotype has at least ten counts. The rearrangement joins TRBV12-3 or TRBV12-4 to TRBJ2-1; 9 nucleotides agree with TRBD2. After removal of 0 bases from V and 9 bases from J, the junction contained 12 bases not matched to a gene. CDR3 length equals 17 residues. CDR3 sequence reads: CASSLASGTSLLAEQFF. Here the CDR3 DNA reads TGTGCCAGCAGTTTAGCGTCCGGGACTAGCCTCCTTGCTGAGCAGTTCTTC.

This clonotype has a handful of counts. The V and J genes are TRBV5-5 and TRBJ1-1, with 8 bases that match TRBD1. The CDR3 sequence is 16 residues long. The J segment lost 7 bases and the V segment lost 0 bases, leaving 11 bases of the junction unmatched. Germline V gene lookup returns CDR1 SGHKS and CDR2 YYEKEE (reference sequence). The CDR3 protein is CASSLALAGGFGEAFF. CDR3 DNA: TGTGCCAGCAGCTTGGCGCTTGCAGGGGGCTTCGGTGAAGCTTTCTTT.

The rearrangement joins TRBV13 to TRBJ1-5; D is uncertain. From germline, CDR1 is PRHDT and CDR2 FYEKMQ (reference sequence). The V gene lost 0 bases and the J gene lost 0 bases, with 6 bases spanning the gap. This CDR3 has 15 residues. As DNA, the CDR3 is TGTGCCAGCAGCTTAGGCTGCGTTAGCAATCAGCCCCAGCATTTT. Encoded protein: CASSLGCVSNQPQHF.

This clonotype was seen ten or more times. The genes are TRBV11-2 and TRBJ2-1; TRBD2 aligns across 8 bases. The CDR3 is made up of 15 amino acids. Germline CDR1 SGHAT, CDR2 FQNNGV. Losses at the gene ends were 5 bases for V and 4 bases for J; bases not matched to a gene: 7. The CDR3 DNA sequence: TGTGCCAGCAGCCAAGCGGGAGCCTCTTACAATGAGCAGTTCTTC. It yields the protein CASSQAGASYNEQFF. Full variable domain (rest looked up from reference TRBV11-2 and TRBJ2-1): EAGVAQSPRYKIIEKRQSVAFWCNPISGHATLYWYQQILGQGPKLLIQFQNNGVVDDSQLPKDRFSAERLKGVDSTLKIQPAKLEDSAVYLCASSQAGASYNEQFFGPGTRLTVL.

In this sample, this clonotype turned up many times. The rearrangement uses TRBV29-1 and TRBJ2-3; no reliable D call. This CDR3 comprises 13 residues. From germline, CDR1 is SQVTM and CDR2 ANQGSEA. Trimming took 4 bases from V and 2 from J, leaving 10 bases between them. The CDR3 DNA sequence: TGCAGCGTTGGGGCGTCCGTCACAGATACGCAGTATTTT. As protein: CSVGASVTDTQYF.

On this clonotype itself: In this CDR3 the conserved last residue, phenylalanine or tryptophan, is missing, so a read error is likely. The chain links TRBV18 to TRBJ2-1; no clear D. The DNA end favors TRBJ2-5, so the J call may be wrong. Germline assignment: CDR1 KGHSH and CDR2 LQKENI. The CDR3 totals 12 residues. CDR3 amino acids: CASSPGEETQYL. The CDR3 coding sequence is TGTGCCAGCTCACCAGGGGAAGAGACCCAGTACTTA.

The chain uses TRBV6-1 and TRBJ2-3; 9 bases agree with TRBD2. Germline values: CDR1 MNHNS, CDR2 SASEGT. J lost 1 base, V lost 6 bases, and 11 bases had no gene match. The CDR3 sequence is 17 residues long. The CDR3 sequence: CASSLGTTSGRTDTQYF. CDR3 nucleotides: TGTGCCAGCAGCCTCGGGACTACTAGCGGGCGCACAGATACGCAGTATTTT.

J is TRBJ2-3 and V is TRBV3-1, with 11 bases matching TRBD2. Germline CDR1 is LGHDT and CDR2 is YNNKEL (reference sequence). This CDR3 is built from 16 residues. The V and J ends lost 3 bases and 6 bases, in that order; junction bases with no gene match: 8. This CDR3 reads CASSHDLAGGGDTQYF. Here the CDR3 DNA reads TGTGCCAGCAGCCACGATCTAGCGGGAGGAGGGGATACGCAGTATTTT.

Many counts were recorded for this clonotype. This rearrangement joins TRBV28 to TRBJ2-5; 9 nucleotides align to TRBD1. The J call may not be correct, given that the DNA end is closer to TRBJ2-1. CDR1 MDHEN and CDR2 SYDVKM come from the germline V gene. CDR3 length equals 14 residues. The CDR3 is CASSVQGANNEQFF. The CDR3 nucleotides read TGTGCCAGCAGTGTACAGGGGGCAAACAATGAGCAGTTCTTC.

This clonotype was detected ten times or more. This chain joins TRBV9 and TRBJ2-1; 8 positions match TRBD2. Trimming removed 0 bases from V and 3 bases from J; junction bases left unmatched: 2. Germline CDR1 is SGDLS and CDR2 is YYNGEE. The CDR3 runs to 15 residues. The CDR3 DNA follows: TGTGCCAGCAGCGTAGGGACTAGCAGCTACAATGAGCAGTTCTTC. Residues: CASSVGTSSYNEQFF.

Turning to this clonotype: Being one base from a much bigger clone, this may be a read error. This chain joins TRBV6-5 and TRBJ2-7; 8 bases line up with TRBD2. The CDR3 extends over 16 amino acids. Germline V gene sequence: CDR1 MNHEY, CDR2 SVGAGI. J was trimmed by 3 bases and V by 2 bases; bases with no gene match: 9. CDR3 bases: TGTGCCAGCAGTTACCACGGAGCGGGAGTTGACTACGAGCAGTACTTC. Amino acid sequence: CASSYHGAGVDYEQYF.

This clonotype was counted at least ten times. The CDR3 DNA is TGTGCCAGCAGCGTAGAGGGAACAGGGGCGGTATCGGATACGCAGTATTTT. Translating gives CASSVEGTGAVSDTQYF. The chain couples TRBV9 to TRBJ2-3; 7 bases line up with TRBD1. The CDR3 covers 17 residues. Trimming at V came to 0 bases and at J to 6 bases, leaving 13 bases not matched to a gene. CDR1 is SGDLS, CDR2 YYNGEE, per germline.

At least ten counts were recorded for this clonotype. The gene calls are TRBV9 and TRBJ2-7; D is possibly TRBD2 (6 bases). V shed 0 bases and J shed 0 bases, with 13 bases lying between them. Germline V gene data show CDR1 as SGDLS and CDR2 as YYNGEE. This CDR3 is 16 amino acids long. CDR3 region: CASSVGSSDSSYEQYF. DNA for the CDR3: TGTGCCAGCAGCGTAGGATCTAGCGATAGCTCCTACGAGCAGTACTTC.